This T cell receptor beta chain came from a study of control samples from healthy donors and cancer patients. This clone showed up just a few times. Data came from immunoSEQ multiplex PCR; TCRdb stores just in-frame clones and leaves some out. This table has some 39,000 clones, more than 70% appearing once. The V segment lost 10 bases and the J segment 5 bases; nucleotides outside the gene matches: 12. This CDR3 contains 14 residues. Germline V gene lookup returns CDR1 ENHRY and CDR2 SYGVKD. The rearrangement links TRBV10-3 to TRBJ2-3; 7 bases agree with TRBD1. The sequenced sample was PBMCs. The TCR sequence derives from a woman aged 55-75 years with lung cancer. The CDR3, as DNA: TGTGCCACCCAAGGGGGCAGGGGGAGAGATACGCAGTATTTT. Protein: CATQGGRGRDTQYF.